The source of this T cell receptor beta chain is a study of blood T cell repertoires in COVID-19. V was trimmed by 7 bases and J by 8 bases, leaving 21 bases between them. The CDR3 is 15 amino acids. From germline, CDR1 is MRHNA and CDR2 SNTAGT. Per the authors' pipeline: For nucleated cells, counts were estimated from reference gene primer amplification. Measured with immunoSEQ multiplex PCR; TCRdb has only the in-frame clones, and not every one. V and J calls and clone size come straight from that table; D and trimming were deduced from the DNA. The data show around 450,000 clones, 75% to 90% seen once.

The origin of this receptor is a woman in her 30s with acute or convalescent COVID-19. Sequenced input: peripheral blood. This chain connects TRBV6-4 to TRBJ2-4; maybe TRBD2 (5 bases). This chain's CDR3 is CASTIRRASPDIQYF. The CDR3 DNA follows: TGTGCCAGCACGATTCGGCGGGCCAGCCCGGACATTCAGTACTTC.